The T cell receptor beta chain described here comes from a study of blood T cells in healthy people across ages. It was with a sample-barcoded 5' primer and a J-beta primer mix that a second PCR of about 7 to 12 cycles was run. TCRdb ran MiXCR on the 5' RACE reads and lists one entry per CDR3 protein. Among about 570,000 distinct CDR3 sequences, approximately 25% were seen once, and the ten largest hold around a sixth. Isolation per sample recovered at least 6 million PBMCs. The CDR3 is 13 amino acids. Trimming removed 1 base from V and 1 base from J, with 2 bases in between. Germline CDR1 and CDR2: SGHDN and FVKESK.

Input material: blood. The sequence was collected from a woman in her seventies in good health. V usage is TRBV14 and J usage is TRBJ2-1; D unclear. This CDR3 is CASSQVSYNEQFF. The CDR3 bases are TGTGCCAGCAGCCAAGTTTCCTACAATGAGCAGTTCTTC.